A selection of T cell receptor beta chains follows, all from one sample in a study of early T cells in non-severe SARS-CoV-2 infection. TCRdb recomputed calls from the 5' RACE reads with MiXCR, one row per CDR3 protein. The repertoire holds more than 90,000 distinct CDR3 sequences, approximately 11% seen once, with roughly 5% in the top ten. The sequenced sample was whole blood. The receptors originated from an adult who was a healthcare worker with PCR-confirmed SARS-CoV-2 infection or an uninfected control (not recorded which). Each CDR3 is given with its conserved first and last residue. The D gene is left open where the match is weak. Size is omitted from some rows. Given values are once, few, many or a class for expanded clones.

clone size	V gene	D gene	J gene	CDR3 DNA	CDR3 protein
many	TRBV25-1	.	TRBJ2-6	TGTGCCAGCAGTGAATATGGGACGGGAACCTCTGGGGCCAACGTCCTGACTTTC	CASSEYGTGTSGANVLTF
few	TRBV2	.	TRBJ1-5	TGTGCCAGCAGTTTTACAGGTTATAGCAATCAGCCCCAGCATTTT	CASSFTGYSNQPQHF
many	TRBV4-1	TRBD1	TRBJ2-7	TGCGCCAGCAGCCGCGGACAGGGATCCTACGAGCAGTACTTC	CASSRGQGSYEQYF
.	TRBV7-9	.	TRBJ2-3	TGTGCCAGCAGCTTAGGATCCCTTAGCACAGATACGCAGTATTTT	CASSLGSLSTDTQYF
many	TRBV30	.	TRBJ1-3	TGTGCCTGGAGTACAGGCTCTGGAAACACCATATATTTT	CAWSTGSGNTIYF
many	TRBV11-2	.	TRBJ1-1	TGTGCCAGCCAGTCCCTCCACAGGTTGAACACTGAAGCTTTCTTT	CASQSLHRLNTEAFF
.	TRBV29-1	.	TRBJ1-1	TGCAGCGTCACAGCCCAATCGAACACTGAAGCTTTCTTT	CSVTAQSNTEAFF
few	TRBV7-2	.	TRBJ2-3	TGTGCCAGCAGCCAACAGGATAGCACAGATACGCAGTATTTT	CASSQQDSTDTQYF
.	TRBV6-2/TRBV6-3	TRBD2	TRBJ2-5	TGTGCCAGCAGTTACTCTGACCTAGCGGGGGATCGGGAGACCCAGTACTTC	CASSYSDLAGDRETQYF
many	TRBV7-9	.	TRBJ2-1	TGTGCCAGCAGCTTATCGCCGAGGAATGGGGCCAATGAGCAGTTCTTC	CASSLSPRNGANEQFF
.	TRBV28	TRBD2	TRBJ2-7	TGTGCCAGCAGCCCCGGCGGGACTAGGAATAGCGAGCAGTACTTC	CASSPGGTRNSEQYF
many	TRBV14	.	TRBJ1-1	TGTGCCAGCAGCCAAGCCTCAGTCATCAGAAACACTGAAGCTTTCTTT	CASSQASVIRNTEAFF
few	TRBV9	.	TRBJ2-2	TGTGCCAGCAGCGTAAGGGAGAACACCGGGGAGCTGTTTTTT	CASSVRENTGELFF
many	TRBV7-9	TRBD2	TRBJ2-3	TGTGCCAGCAGCCCAAGACTAGCGGATACGCAGTATTTT	CASSPRLADTQYF
.	TRBV5-1	.	TRBJ1-1	TGCGCCAGCAGCTTGGAAGCGATAGAGTTGAACACTGAAGCTTTCTTT	CASSLEAIELNTEAFF
.	TRBV7-9	.	TRBJ2-1	TGTGCCAGCAGCATTGGGGCGGCCCGATCTGTCAATGAGCAGTTCTTC	CASSIGAARSVNEQFF
.	TRBV7-9	.	TRBJ2-1	TGTGCCAGCAGCCGTGAGGGGAGGAATGAGCAGTTCTTC	CASSREGRNEQFF
many	TRBV28	.	TRBJ2-7	TGTGCCAGCAGGCCACTAGGGGTTCCCTCCTACGAGCAGTACTTC	CASRPLGVPSYEQYF
.	TRBV2	.	TRBJ1-1	TGTGCCAGCAGGTTGGAGGCGGCGCCCACTGAAGCTTTCTTT	CASRLEAAPTEAFF
many	TRBV5-1	.	TRBJ2-3	TGCGCCAGCAGCCGGATGGATAGCGGAAACACAGATACGCAGTATTTT	CASSRMDSGNTDTQYF
few	TRBV5-4	TRBD1	TRBJ1-6	TGTGCCAGCAGCTTGGCGGGACAGGGGGCATCACCCCTCCACTTT	CASSLAGQGASPLHF
many	TRBV1	.	TRBJ2-1	TGCACCAGCAGCCCCCGGGAGCAGTTCTTC	CTSSPREQFF
.	TRBV6-6	.	TRBJ2-7	TGTGCCAGCAGCCCTAGGGGGGTTAACGAGCAGTACTTC	CASSPRGVNEQYF
few	TRBV29-1	.	TRBJ2-3	TGCAGCGTTGAAAGGGGGTCTACGCAGTATTTT	CSVERGSTQYF